Below are 26 T cell receptor beta chains sequenced from a single sample in a study of post-analysis software for immune sequencing data. Study-level results: Patients showed TRBV5-6, TRBV5-1 and TRBV20-1 among several TRBV segments more frequent than in controls.

Built from TCR beta cDNA, the libraries had unique molecular identifiers in them. TCRdb re-called the PCR reads with MiXCR, one entry per CDR3 protein. The sample records roughly 730,000 distinct CDR3 sequences, 30% being singletons. No antigens are known for them. Sequenced input: blood. The receptors originated from a girl between 10 and 17 years old with multiple sclerosis.

This chain joins TRBV7-8 and TRBJ2-5; D perhaps matches TRBD2 (6 bases). The CDR3 totals 15 residues. Trimming left V 2 bases short and J 3 bases short, with 13 bases between. CDR1 is SGHVS, CDR2 FQNEAQ, per germline. The CDR3 coding sequence is TGTGCCAGCAGCTTATTTAGCGGAAGCGAAGAGACCCAGTACTTC. The encoded protein is CASSLFSGSEETQYF.

The CDR3 DNA is TGCGCCAGCAGCTTGGAGGCGAACAATGAGCAGTTCTTC. It encodes CASSLEANNEQFF. V and J are TRBV5-1 and TRBJ2-1; the D is unclear. This CDR3 region has 13 residues. V was pared by 0 bases and J by 5 bases, with 6 bases between. Germline-derived CDR1 and CDR2 are SGHRS and YFSETQ.

This rearrangement joins TRBV5-1 to TRBJ1-2; TRBD1 might be the D (5 bases). CDR3 length equals 15 residues. Trimming pared 0 bases from V and 2 bases from J, leaving 11 bases between. The germline gives CDR1 SGHRS, CDR2 YFSETQ. CDR3 bases: TGCGCCAGCAGCTTGGCAGGGCAGATAAACTATGGCTACACCTTC. Its translation is CASSLAGQINYGYTF. The full variable domain, its missing parts supplied by reference TRBV5-1 and TRBJ1-2, is KAGVTQTPRYLIKTRGQQVTLSCSPISGHRSVSWYQQTPGQGLQFLFEYFSETQRNKGNFPGRFSGRQFSNSRSEMNVSTLELGDSALYLCASSLAGQINYGYTFGSGTRLTVV.

This chain links TRBV11-2 with TRBJ2-5; D gene unclear. The tail of the sequence fits TRBJ2-7 better, so the J call may be wrong. In germline, CDR1 is SGHAT, CDR2 FQNNGV. This CDR3 is built from 13 residues. The CDR3 reads CASSLNSVGEQYF. In DNA form, the CDR3 reads TGTGCCAGCAGCTTAAATAGTGTTGGCGAGCAGTACTTC.

The rearrangement joins TRBV25-1 to TRBJ2-1; D perhaps matches TRBD1 (6 bases). The ends were cut back, 5 bases at V and 9 bases at J, with 8 bases in the middle. This CDR3 is built from 11 residues. Germline V gene data show CDR1 as MGHDK and CDR2 as SYGVNS. The CDR3 nucleotides are TGTGCCAGCAGTCGGGACATTGAGCAGTTCTTC. Translating gives CASSRDIEQFF.

This clonotype has only a few counts. This sequence joins TRBV7-2 and TRBJ1-1; D gene unclear. V shed 2 bases and J shed 2 bases, with 9 bases lying between them. The CDR3 covers 14 residues. CDR1 SGHTA and CDR2 FQGNSA come from the germline V gene. The CDR3 loop reads CASSLIPVNTEAFF. The CDR3, as DNA: TGTGCCAGCAGCTTAATCCCGGTTAACACTGAAGCTTTCTTT.

V usage is TRBV20-1 and J usage is TRBJ2-7; TRBD1 matches at 9 bases. Per germline, CDR1 DFQATT and CDR2 SNEGSKA (reference sequence). The CDR3 is 16 residues long. V was clipped by 4 bases and J by 3 bases; unmatched bases: 13. CDR3 in amino acids: CSANWDRESSRYEQYF. The CDR3 DNA reads TGCAGTGCTAACTGGGACAGGGAAAGTTCGCGCTACGAGCAGTACTTC.

This chain connects TRBV5-1 to TRBJ2-6; D is uncertain. Germline loops: CDR1 SGHRS, CDR2 YFSETQ. The V end was cut by 2 bases, the J end by 7 bases, with 13 bases between. The CDR3 has 15 residues. Here the CDR3 reads CASSLSQLGANVLTF. In DNA, the CDR3 is TGCGCCAGCAGCTTATCGCAGCTAGGAGCCAACGTCCTGACTTTC.

This clonotype came up a few times. The chain uses TRBV29-1 and TRBJ1-6, with TRBD1 as a possible D gene (6 bases). The CDR3 length is 14 residues. The V end lost 7 bases, the J end lost 5 bases, and 15 bases lay between the germline ends. Germline assignment: CDR1 SQVTM and CDR2 ANQGSEA. In nucleotides, the CDR3 is TGCAGCGCCCGGCAGGCAGGGGATAATTCACCCCTCCACTTT. This sequence encodes CSARQAGDNSPLHF.

This clonotype was recorded many times. The chain uses TRBV7-2 and TRBJ1-1; D is undetermined. This CDR3 comprises 13 residues. Germline lookup yields CDR1 SGHTA and CDR2 FQGNSA. V shed 4 bases and J shed 1 base, with 7 bases lying between them. Here the CDR3 DNA reads TGTGCCAGCAGCTCCTCCAGGAACACTGAAGCTTTCTTT. Encoded protein: CASSSSRNTEAFF.

Turning to this clonotype: The junction departs from germline at one end; a sequencing error may be responsible. The chain joins TRBV6-2 or TRBV6-3 to TRBJ1-5; possible D gene TRBD1, 5 bases. This CDR3 spans 14 amino acids. Germline CDR1 and CDR2: MNHEY and SVGEGT. CDR3 sequence reads: CAGSPPGGSQPQHF. The CDR3 nucleotides are TGTGCCGGCAGCCCTCCGGGGGGTAGTCAGCCCCAGCATTTT.

This clonotype was detected a few times. V gene TRBV20-1 combines with J gene TRBJ2-3; 7 bases are shared with TRBD2. Germline CDR1 and CDR2: DFQATT and SNEGSKA (reference sequence). After removal of 5 bases from V and 0 bases from J, the junction contained 14 bases not matched to a gene. CDR3 size: 17 residues. CDR3 nucleotides: TGCAGTGCTCGAATCCTCCTACTAGCGCCCAGCACAGATACGCAGTATTTT. It yields the protein CSARILLLAPSTDTQYF.

This clonotype occurred a few times. This chain uses TRBV28 with TRBJ1-5, with D possibly TRBD1 on 5 matching bases. The CDR3 length is 14 residues. Trimming removed 3 bases from V and 2 bases from J, with 8 bases in between. The germline CDR1 and CDR2 sequences are MDHEN and SYDVKM. In DNA form, the CDR3 reads TGTGCCAGCAGTTTCTTGACAGGCAATCAGCCCCAGCATTTT. Its translation: CASSFLTGNQPQHF.

This clonotype was seen a few times. This chain uses TRBV10-3 with TRBJ2-3; possibly TRBD1 for D (5 bases). The CDR3 runs 14 residues. V was clipped by 2 bases and J by 3 bases, with 9 bases between them. Germline CDR1 ENHRY, CDR2 SYGVKD. This CDR3 reads CAISEVRATDTQYF. The CDR3 bases are TGTGCCATCAGTGAGGTCAGGGCGACAGATACGCAGTATTTT.

The chain is built from TRBV15 and TRBJ1-4; 7 nucleotides match TRBD1. This CDR3 has 17 amino acids. Germline trimming cut 2 bases from V and 4 bases from J; bases unmatched to any gene: 10. Germline values: CDR1 LNHNV, CDR2 YYDKDF (reference sequence). The CDR3 here is CATSRSNTGANNEKLFF. The CDR3 coding sequence is TGTGCCACCAGCAGATCCAACACAGGGGCCAATAATGAAAAACTGTTTTTT. Based on the CDR3 plus reference TRBV15 and TRBJ1-4, the full variable domain is DAMVIQNPRYQVTQFGKPVTLSCSQTLNHNVMYWYQQKSSQAPKLLFHYYDKDFNNEADTPDNFQSRRPNTSFCFLDIRSPGLGDTAMYLCATSRSNTGANNEKLFFGSGTQLSVL.

V is TRBV27 and J is TRBJ2-3, with TRBD2 as a possible D gene (6 bases). From germline, CDR1 is MNHEY and CDR2 SMNVEV (reference sequence). The CDR3 has 16 amino acids. Trimming pared 3 bases from V and 2 bases from J, leaving 15 bases between. CDR3 sequence reads: CASSFLTGGDTDTQYF. CDR3 DNA: TGTGCCAGCAGTTTCCTCACTGGCGGGGACACAGATACGCAGTATTTT.

The sample holds a few counts of this clonotype. The chain couples TRBV7-2 to TRBJ1-2, with 9 bases aligning to TRBD1. Trimming cost V 5 bases and J 2 bases; bases outside gene matches: 9. Per the germline V gene, CDR1 is SGHTA and CDR2 is FQGNSA. The CDR3 is made up of 16 amino acids. CDR3 nucleotides: TGTGCCAGCAGCCGTTACTCCGGGACAGGGAACTATGGCTACACCTTC. Translation: CASSRYSGTGNYGYTF. Full variable domain (missing parts from reference TRBV7-2 and TRBJ1-2): GAGVSQSPSNKVTEKGKDVELRCDPISGHTALYWYRQSLGQGLEFLIYFQGNSAPDKSGLPSDRFSAERTGGSVSTLTIQRTQQEDSAVYLCASSRYSGTGNYGYTFGSGTRLTVV.

This clonotype was recorded a few times. The rearrangement uses TRBV20-1 and TRBJ2-6; a weak D match, TRBD1 (6 bases). The V end was cut by 1 base, the J end by 4 bases, with 17 bases between. Germline V CDR1 and CDR2: DFQATT, SNEGSKA (reference sequence). The CDR3 totals 17 residues. CDR3 DNA sequence: TGCAGTGCTAGAGCTCAGGGGATTCTGTCCGGGGCCAACGTCCTGACTTTC. Translating it yields CSARAQGILSGANVLTF.

The table lists this clonotype with many counts. The chain employs TRBV4-3 and TRBJ2-1, with TRBD2 matching over 9 bases. From germline, CDR1 is LGHNA and CDR2 YSLEER. V dropped 6 bases and J dropped 8; count of bases not matched to a gene: 8. The CDR3 runs 14 residues. For the CDR3, the DNA is TGCGCCAGCAGTTGGCGGGAGGGCCGAGATGAGCAGTTCTTC. Protein product: CASSWREGRDEQFF.

This clonotype was seen a few times. The V call is TRBV4-3, the J call TRBJ2-3; D uncertain. Per germline, CDR1 LGHNA and CDR2 YSLEER. The CDR3 length is 16 residues. V shed 0 bases and J shed 2 bases, with 12 bases lying between them. The CDR3 region is CASSQDARTHTDTQYF. CDR3 DNA: TGCGCCAGCAGCCAAGACGCTAGAACCCACACAGATACGCAGTATTTT.

A few counts support this clonotype. The J gene is TRBJ1-2, the V gene TRBV10-1; weak D call: TRBD1 (6 bases). Trimming took 3 bases from V and 8 from J, leaving 13 bases between them. CDR3 length: 13 amino acids. Germline assignment: CDR1 WNHNN and CDR2 SYGVQD (reference sequence). The CDR3 DNA sequence: TGCGCCAGCAGTGAACACCAGGGGAAAGGCTACACCTTC. Its protein is CASSEHQGKGYTF.

In this sample, this clonotype turned up a few times. The genes are TRBV20-1 and TRBJ1-2, with TRBD1 as a possible D gene (6 bases). Germline V gene sequence: CDR1 DFQATT, CDR2 SNEGSKA (reference sequence). V gave up 7 bases and J gave up 4 bases, with 13 bases separating them. The CDR3 has 12 amino acids. CDR3 bases: TGCAGTGGGGGGGGGGGCATCTATGGCTACACCTTC. Translated: CSGGGGIYGYTF.

This chain's CDR3 is CASRVQGATNEKLFF. The DNA of the CDR3 is TGTGCCAGCAGGGTACAGGGAGCAACTAATGAAAAACTGTTTTTT. This chain links TRBV2 with TRBJ1-4, with TRBD1 as a possible D gene (6 bases). V shed 6 bases and J shed 0 bases, with 11 bases lying between them. This CDR3 spans 15 amino acids. Germline V gene data show CDR1 as SNHLY and CDR2 as FYNNEI.

This clonotype was recorded a few times. V is TRBV7-2 and J is TRBJ1-6; the match to TRBD1 covers 7 bases. V lost 4 bases to trimming and J lost 1 base; unmatched junction nucleotides: 1. Germline CDR1 and CDR2: SGHTA and FQGNSA. The CDR3 sequence is 15 residues long. CDR3: CASSWGQSYNSPLHF. CDR3 nucleotides: TGTGCCAGCAGCTGGGGACAGTCCTATAATTCACCCCTCCACTTT.

A word on this clonotype: Given the absence of the conserved phenylalanine or tryptophan at the CDR3 end, a read error is likely. This chain connects TRBV7-2 to TRBJ2-1; 7 bases are a match to TRBD1. The CDR3 totals 15 residues. After removal of 1 base from V and 9 bases from J, the junction contained 9 bases not matched to a gene. Per the germline V gene, CDR1 is SGHTA and CDR2 is FQGNSA. The CDR3 sequence: CASSLGRGTEVEQFC. DNA for the CDR3: TGTGCCAGCAGCTTAGGAAGAGGGACAGAGGTTGAGCAGTTCTGC.

The V gene is TRBV20-1, the J gene TRBJ2-5; 7 nucleotides agree with TRBD1. There are 14 residues in the CDR3. Germline assignment: CDR1 DFQATT and CDR2 SNEGSKA (reference sequence). J gave up 5 bases and V 5 bases, and 11 bases lay outside the gene matches. The CDR3 coding sequence is TGCAGTGCTTCAAGGACAGGTCCAGACGAGACCCAGTACTTC. It codes for CSASRTGPDETQYF.